This entry features one T cell receptor (beta chain) sequence. Its antigen is as yet unknown. Unmatched junction bases numbered 6, after V lost 4 bases and J lost 5 bases. Germline loops: CDR1 MNHGY, CDR2 SAAAGT. The CDR3 totals 16 residues. Using immunoSEQ multiplex PCR, the repertoire was profiled, and TCRdb retains in-frame clones only, with some absent. The sample consists of about 3,200 clones, approximately 24% of them appearing once. This sample is part of a study of T cells in localized non-small cell lung cancer. Study-level results: Adjacent lung held a median roughly 50 of the top 100 tumor clones. Highest T cell clonality was seen in uninvolved adjacent lung, surpassing that measured in tumor.

The rearrangement uses TRBV6-8 and TRBJ2-1; TRBD2 matches at 12 bases. Here the sequenced sample was lung tumor tissue, taken before any cancer treatment. This receptor was taken from a man aged 40-75 years with stage I lung adenocarcinoma. CDR3 in amino acids: CASSSQGLAGHNEQFF. DNA for the CDR3: TGTGCCAGCAGTTCCCAAGGACTAGCGGGGCACAATGAGCAGTTCTTC.